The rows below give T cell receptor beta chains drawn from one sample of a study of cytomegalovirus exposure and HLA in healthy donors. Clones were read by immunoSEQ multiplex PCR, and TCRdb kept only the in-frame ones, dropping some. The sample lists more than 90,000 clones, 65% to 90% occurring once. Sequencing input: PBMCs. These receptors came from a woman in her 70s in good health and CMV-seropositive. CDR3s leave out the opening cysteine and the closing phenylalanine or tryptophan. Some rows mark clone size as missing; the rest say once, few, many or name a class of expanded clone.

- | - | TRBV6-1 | ASSDLPYEQY
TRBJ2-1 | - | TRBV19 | ASSIRSGSHNEQF
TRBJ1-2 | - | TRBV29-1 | SVEDTPGTPRYGYT
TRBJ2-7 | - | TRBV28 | ASSLGGATGYEQY
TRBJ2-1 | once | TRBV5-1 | ASSLAGDNEQF
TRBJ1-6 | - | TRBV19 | ASSHRVDSPLH
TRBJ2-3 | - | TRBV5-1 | ASSVAGDLDTQY
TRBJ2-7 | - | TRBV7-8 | ASSSTAYVGQGVEQY
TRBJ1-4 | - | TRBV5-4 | ASSSLLQTGTGGKKLF
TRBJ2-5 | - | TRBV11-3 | ASSGVRVASGETQY
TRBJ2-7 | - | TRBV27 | ASRDRETYEQY
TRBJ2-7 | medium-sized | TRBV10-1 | ASSRGSSEQY
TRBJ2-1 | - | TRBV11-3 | ASSISSSGTYYNEQF
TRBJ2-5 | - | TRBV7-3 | ASSSTGTGRGETQY
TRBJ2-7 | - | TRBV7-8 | ASSLGTSSYEQY